Listed below are T cell receptor beta chains from one sample, sequenced in a study of T-cell memory formation after mild COVID-19. TCRdb reanalysed the 5' RACE reads using MiXCR and keeps one entry per CDR3 protein. Here the sample spans 250,000 to 400,000 distinct CDR3 sequences, roughly an eighth being singletons. The sample taken for sequencing was PBMCs or a T cell subset sorted from them (not recorded which). These receptors came from a man aged 18-30 years who had mild COVID-19 (a few samples of this study predate the infection). Cell type and time point are not known. The CDR3 runs from the conserved cysteine through the conserved F or W. A D gene is named only where the DNA matches it firmly. Not all rows give a size; the values are once, few, many and, for expanded clones, a class.

>-|TRBV3-1|TRBJ2-7|TRBD2
TGTGCCAGCAGCCAAGTCGGGGGGTTCTACGAGCAGTACTTC
CASSQVGGFYEQYF
>-|TRBV7-2|TRBJ1-2|-
TGTGCCAGCAGCTTAGTAGTCAGGAGAGACTATGGCTACACCTTC
CASSLVVRRDYGYTF
>-|TRBV10-3|TRBJ2-3|TRBD2
TGTGCCATCAGTGGACTAGCGAGGACGCAGTATTTT
CAISGLARTQYF
>few|TRBV5-5|TRBJ1-4|TRBD1
TGTGCCAGCAGCTCATCACCCCCCGGGACAGGGGATGAAAAACTGTTTTTT
CASSSSPPGTGDEKLFF
>few|TRBV29-1|TRBJ1-1|-
TGCAGCGTTGCTGGGTTCACTGAAGCTTTCTTT
CSVAGFTEAFF
>few|TRBV6-2/TRBV6-3|TRBJ2-1|TRBD2
TGTGCCAGCAGGCTAGCGGGGGGGCGGTCCTACAATGAGCAGTTCTTC
CASRLAGGRSYNEQFF
>many|TRBV29-1|TRBJ2-1|-
TGCAGCGTTGAGGAGAGGGACTATGAGCAGTTCTTC
CSVEERDYEQFF
>-|TRBV18|TRBJ1-2|-
TGTGCCAGCTCACTTGGGCCGGAGGGCTATGGCTACACCTTC
CASSLGPEGYGYTF
>-|TRBV10-3|TRBJ2-1|TRBD1
TGTGCCATCAGTGACCCCCCGACAGGGGGTTATAGCAATGAGCAGTTCTTC
CAISDPPTGGYSNEQFF
>many|TRBV5-1|TRBJ2-4|-
TGCGCCAGCAGCTTGGCGGCAGGGAGTCGAAACATTCAGTACTTC
CASSLAAGSRNIQYF
>few|TRBV27|TRBJ2-1|TRBD2
TGTGCCAGCAGTCTCTCTAGCGGGGAAACCTACAATGAGCAGTTCTTC
CASSLSSGETYNEQFF
>many|TRBV6-5|TRBJ2-1|-
TGTGCCAGCAGTTACTCCCCCAGGACGTTCTATGAGCAGTTCTTC
CASSYSPRTFYEQFF
>-|TRBV6-6|TRBJ1-3|-
TGTGCCAGCAGGGTACAGGGAACTGGCGGAAACACCATATATTTT
CASRVQGTGGNTIYF
>once|TRBV15|TRBJ1-1|-
TGTGCCACCAGCCTATGGGAGAACACTGAAGCTTTCTTT
CATSLWENTEAFF
>-|TRBV12-5|TRBJ1-5|-
TGTGCTAGTGGGGCAGGGGACTCAGGGATGTATAGCAATCAGCCCCAGCATTTT
CASGAGDSGMYSNQPQHF
>-|TRBV15|TRBJ1-2|-
TGTGCCACCAGCAACTTCGGGGGTGGCTACACCTTC
CATSNFGGGYTF
>few|TRBV11-2|TRBJ1-4|TRBD1
TGTGCCAGCAGCTTACCTCTCCAAGGAGGGACAGATAATGAAAAACTGTTTTTT
CASSLPLQGGTDNEKLFF
>many|TRBV7-2|TRBJ2-5|-
TGTGCCAGCACCCCGGTGAAGGGGACCCAGTACTTC
CASTPVKGTQYF
>-|TRBV3-1|TRBJ1-6|-
TGTGCCAGCAGCCAAGGCCGCCGGCAACCCCTCCACTTT
CASSQGRRQPLHF
>few|TRBV6-6|TRBJ2-2|TRBD1
TGTGCCAGCAGCCCCGGACAGGCTGGGACCGGGGAGCTGTTTTTT
CASSPGQAGTGELFF
>few|TRBV11-2|TRBJ2-1|TRBD2
TGTGCCAGCAGCCCGCCGGCGGGAGCGGGGGGAAGCTACAATGAGCAGTTCTTC
CASSPPAGAGGSYNEQFF
>few|TRBV6-2/TRBV6-3|TRBJ2-3|-
TGTGCCAGCAGTTACTCCGTAACGATTGGTAGTATGACGCAGTATTTT
CASSYSVTIGSMTQYF
>few|TRBV9|TRBJ1-1|-
TGTGCCAGCAGCGTAGGGGGGGGCCCTGAAGCTTTCTTT
CASSVGGGPEAFF
>few|TRBV27|TRBJ1-5|-
TGTGCCAGCAGTTCGGTCTACAATCAGCCCCAGCATTTT
CASSSVYNQPQHF
>few|TRBV3-1|TRBJ2-3|-
TGTGCCAGCCACCTAGGGGGCACAGATACGCAGTATTTT
CASHLGGTDTQYF
>few|TRBV12-3/TRBV12-4|TRBJ1-2|-
TGTGCCAGCAGTTTATTTGGGGCTTTCGATGGCTACACCTTC
CASSLFGAFDGYTF
>few|TRBV18|TRBJ1-5|TRBD1
TGTGCCAGCTCACCAGACAGGGGTTGGAGCAATCAGCCCCAGCATTTT
CASSPDRGWSNQPQHF
>-|TRBV20-1|TRBJ2-7|-
TGCAGTGCTAGACGGTTCTACGAGCAGTACTTC
CSARRFYEQYF
>-|TRBV11-2|TRBJ2-3|TRBD2
TGTGCCAGCAGCTTAGCCCCCACTAGCGGAGAGAGCACAGATACGCAGTATTTT
CASSLAPTSGESTDTQYF
>-|TRBV7-2|TRBJ1-6|-
TGTGCCAGCAGCTTAGAAGGAGCCAATTCACCCCTCCACTTT
CASSLEGANSPLHF
>-|TRBV29-1|TRBJ1-1|-
TGCAGCGTTGGGATGAACACTGAAGCTTTCTTT
CSVGMNTEAFF
>few|TRBV6-5|TRBJ2-2|TRBD1
TGTGCCAGCAGTTACTCGACAGGGTATTCCGGGGAGCTGTTTTTT
CASSYSTGYSGELFF
>-|TRBV7-2|TRBJ2-1|-
TGTGCCAGCAGCCTCTCCGGGGCTACGACTAATGAGCAGTTCTTC
CASSLSGATTNEQFF
>many|TRBV7-2|TRBJ2-1|-
TGTGCCAGCAGCTTATTGCTAGGGGGTCCCTACAATGAGCAGTTCTTC
CASSLLLGGPYNEQFF